These T cell receptor beta chains were read from a single sample in a study of blood T cell repertoires in COVID-19. Sequencing used immunoSEQ multiplex PCR; TCRdb keeps in-frame clones, though not all of them. Altogether about 300,000 clones are present, nearly 90% being singletons, with the ten largest covering roughly 2.9%. Material: PBMCs or T cells enriched from blood (not recorded which). The receptors come from a woman aged 50 to 60 who had been exposed to COVID-19. Each CDR3 is given with its conserved first and last residue. A D gene is named only where the DNA matches it firmly. Only some rows state a clone size, as once, few, many or a class for expanded clones.

v_gene	d_gene	len	abundance	j_gene	CDR3aa	CDR3nt
TRBV29-1	-	14	few	TRBJ1-2	CSVEVLGRDYGYTF	TGCAGCGTTGAAGTGCTCGGGAGGGACTATGGCTACACCTTC
TRBV5-4	-	13	-	TRBJ1-4	CASSLGQGEKLFF	TGTGCCAGCAGCTTGGGGCAGGGTGAAAAACTGTTTTTT
TRBV6-1	-	14	-	TRBJ2-3	CASSAQGLTDTQYF	TGTGCCAGCAGTGCCCAGGGGCTAACAGATACGCAGTATTTT
TRBV4-1	-	13	-	TRBJ1-2	CASSHLPDYGYTF	TGCGCCAGCAGCCACCTACCGGACTATGGCTACACCTTC
TRBV19	-	14	-	TRBJ1-6	CASTDGQWNSPLHF	TGTGCCAGTACCGACGGACAGTGGAATTCACCCCTCCACTTT
TRBV2	-	13	-	TRBJ1-5	CASSVSRNQPQHF	TGTGCCAGCAGTGTAAGTCGGAATCAGCCCCAGCATTTT
TRBV9	-	14	-	TRBJ1-5	CASSADRRDQPQHF	TGTGCCAGCAGCGCTGACAGGAGAGATCAGCCCCAGCATTTT
TRBV5-1	-	15	-	TRBJ2-5	CASSLAPGEAETQYF	TGCGCCAGCAGCTTGGCCCCGGGTGAAGCAGAGACCCAGTACTTC
TRBV3-1/TRBV3-2	-	11	-	TRBJ2-7	CASSHSYEQYF	TGTGCCAGCAGCCACAGTTACGAGCAGTACTTC
TRBV5-1	TRBD2	17	-	TRBJ2-5	CASSLVTGTSGGGTQYF	TGCGCCAGCAGCTTAGTGACCGGGACTAGCGGGGGGGGAACCCAGTACTTC
TRBV30	TRBD1	15	once	TRBJ1-5	CAWSPTGSGNQPQHF	TGTGCCTGGAGTCCGACAGGGTCAGGCAATCAGCCCCAGCATTTT
TRBV19	TRBD2	16	-	TRBJ2-1	CASSIPSGGAYNEQFF	TGTGCCAGTAGTATTCCTAGCGGGGGGGCCTACAATGAGCAGTTCTTC
TRBV27	TRBD1	15	-	TRBJ1-6	CASIRRQGMDSPLHF	TGTGCCAGCATCCGCCGACAGGGAATGGATTCACCCCTCCACTTT
TRBV5-4	TRBD2	13	-	TRBJ2-7	CASSWGGEYEQYF	TGTGCCAGCAGCTGGGGGGGGGAATACGAGCAGTACTTC
TRBV28	-	14	-	TRBJ1-2	CASSSIQKYYGYTF	TGTGCCAGCAGTTCTATACAGAAGTACTATGGCTACACCTTC
TRBV5-1	TRBD2	15	-	TRBJ2-3	CASSRTSGEADTQYF	TGCGCCAGCAGCAGGACTAGCGGAGAAGCAGATACGCAGTATTTT